This TCR beta chain is drawn from a study of OX40 agonist ivuxolimab in advanced cancers. Study in general: Patients received the agonistic anti-OX40 (CD134) antibody ivuxolimab. Study results and caveats: It was not determined which antigens were specifically recognized by the peripheral T cells that had undergone clonal expansion.

With regard to this clone: Its antigen remains unidentified.

Germline V gene data show CDR1 as KGHSH and CDR2 as LQKENI. The CDR3 loop spans 13 amino acids. V was trimmed by 6 bases and J by 1 base, leaving 9 bases between them. The table came from immunoSEQ multiplex PCR; TCRdb's copy has only in-frame clones and leaves some out. The table lists over 55,000 clones, over 80% of them singletons. This receptor was obtained from an adult with an advanced solid tumor such as melanoma, head and neck, liver or kidney cancer. Sequencing used CD4+ or CD8+ T cells sorted from blood, obtained in a trial of the OX40 agonist ivuxolimab. The chain is built from TRBV18 and TRBJ1-1; no definite D call. The DNA for the CDR3 is TGTGCCAGCTCCCTCATCGAGAACACTGAAGCTTTCTTT. Protein product: CASSLIENTEAFF.